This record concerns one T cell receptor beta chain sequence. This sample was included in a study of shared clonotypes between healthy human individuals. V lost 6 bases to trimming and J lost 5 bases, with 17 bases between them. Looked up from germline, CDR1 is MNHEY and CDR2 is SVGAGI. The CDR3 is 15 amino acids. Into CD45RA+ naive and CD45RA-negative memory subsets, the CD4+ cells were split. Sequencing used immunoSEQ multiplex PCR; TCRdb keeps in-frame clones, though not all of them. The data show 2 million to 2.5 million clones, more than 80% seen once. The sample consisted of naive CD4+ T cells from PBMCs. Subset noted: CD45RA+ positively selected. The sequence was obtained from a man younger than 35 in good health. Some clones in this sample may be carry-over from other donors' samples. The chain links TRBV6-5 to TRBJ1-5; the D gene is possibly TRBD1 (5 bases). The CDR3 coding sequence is TGTGCCAGCAGCTCGCGGGGGGGAGGATATCAGCCCCAGCATTTT. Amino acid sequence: CASSSRGGGYQPQHF.